Listed below are T cell receptor beta chains from one sample, sequenced in a study of blood T cell repertoires in COVID-19. The protocol was immunoSEQ multiplex PCR, while the TCRdb copy is restricted to in-frame clones and leaves out a portion. This sample has some 300,000 clones, with about nine tenths found just once. The source material was PBMCs or T cells enriched from blood (not recorded which). These receptor sequences come from a woman between 35 and 50 years old who had recovered from COVID-19. CDR3s include the opening cysteine and the closing phenylalanine or tryptophan. A D gene is named only where the DNA matches it firmly. Expanded clones get a size class; other rows say once, few or many, or leave the size out.

abundance	v_gene	d_gene	j_gene	CDR3nt	CDR3aa
-	TRBV3-1/TRBV3-2	-	TRBJ1-4	TGTGCCAGCAGCTCCCAGGATCCGGGGGAAAAACTGTTTTTT	CASSSQDPGEKLFF
-	TRBV5-4	TRBD1	TRBJ1-4	TGTGCCAGCAGCCCCAGAGGAGGGGGCAATGAAAAACTGTTTTTT	CASSPRGGGNEKLFF
once	TRBV5-1	-	TRBJ2-5	TGCGCCAGCAGCTGGCGGGACTCTAGCCCCGAGACCCAGTACTTC	CASSWRDSSPETQYF
-	TRBV20-1	-	TRBJ2-2	TGCAGTGCTAGTACAGCGAACACCGGGGAGCTGTTTTTT	CSASTANTGELFF
once	TRBV7-8	-	TRBJ1-1	TGTGCCAGCAGCTTAGAATGGGAGGGGGTAAAGGACACTGAAGCTTTCTTT	CASSLEWEGVKDTEAFF
-	TRBV19	-	TRBJ1-3	TGTGCCAGTAGTATAGCGGGAACTGGAAACACCATATATTTT	CASSIAGTGNTIYF
-	TRBV11-2	-	TRBJ2-1	TGTGCCAGCAGCCCAACCGACTTAACTGGCAATGAGCAGTTCTTC	CASSPTDLTGNEQFF
-	TRBV13	-	TRBJ2-7	TGTGCCAGCAGCCTCCAACACTACGAGCAGTACTTC	CASSLQHYEQYF
-	TRBV3-1/TRBV3-2	-	TRBJ1-3	TGTGCCAGCAGCCAATACGCAGGGACTGGAAACACCATATATTTT	CASSQYAGTGNTIYF
-	TRBV19	-	TRBJ1-1	TGTGCCAGTAAACAGGGATTGAACACTGAAGCTTTCTTT	CASKQGLNTEAFF
-	TRBV14	TRBD1	TRBJ1-6	TGTGCCAGCAGCGCTTTGACAGGGTTTTCACCCCTCCACTTT	CASSALTGFSPLHF
-	TRBV3-1/TRBV3-2	-	TRBJ1-6	TGTGCCAGCAGCCCGTTCGGAGTCAGCTCCTATAATTCACCCCTCCACTTT	CASSPFGVSSYNSPLHF
-	TRBV5-1	-	TRBJ2-5	TGCGCCAGCAGCTTTGGAAGGGGAGAGACCCAGTACTTC	CASSFGRGETQYF
-	TRBV30	TRBD2	TRBJ2-7	TGTGCCTGGAAAGGCGCCCGACTAGCGGGAGGGCCTGGGGAGCAGTACTTC	CAWKGARLAGGPGEQYF
-	TRBV10-2	TRBD2	TRBJ2-1	TGCGCCAGCGGACTAGCGGAGACCTACAATGAGCAGTTCTTC	CASGLAETYNEQFF
once	TRBV10-3	-	TRBJ2-3	TGTGCCATCAGGAGTCGAGGGAGTCTGCTAAATACGCAGTATTTT	CAIRSRGSLLNTQYF
-	TRBV3-1/TRBV3-2	-	TRBJ2-5	TGTGCCAGCAGCCAAGTGAGGGTCCAGAAAGAGACCCAGTACTTC	CASSQVRVQKETQYF
-	TRBV27	-	TRBJ1-5	TGTGCCAGCAGTTTAGCCAGGATCAATCAGCCCCAGCATTTT	CASSLARINQPQHF
-	TRBV6-5	-	TRBJ2-5	TGTGCCAGCTCCCTAGGATGGGGGGAAGAGACCCAGTACTTC	CASSLGWGEETQYF
once	TRBV6-5	-	TRBJ2-2	TGTGCCAGCAGCCGGGGGAGAACCGGGGAGCTGTTTTTT	CASSRGRTGELFF
-	TRBV7-3	TRBD1	TRBJ1-1	TGTGCCAGCAGCCAGACAGGGTCTGAAGCTTTCTTT	CASSQTGSEAFF
-	TRBV5-1	-	TRBJ1-3	TGCGCCAGCAGCTTGGGGACAGTTAGAAACACCATATATTTT	CASSLGTVRNTIYF
-	TRBV5-1	TRBD1	TRBJ2-5	TGCGCCAGCAGCAGGGGACAGGTCGAGACCCAGTACTTC	CASSRGQVETQYF
-	TRBV7-3	-	TRBJ2-1	TGTGCCAGCAGCTTAGGAGGAGGCAATGAGCAGTTCTTC	CASSLGGGNEQFF
once	TRBV10-3	TRBD1	TRBJ1-4	TGTGCCATCAGGGGGGACAGGGAAAATGAAAAACTGTTTTTT	CAIRGDRENEKLFF
-	TRBV21-1	-	TRBJ2-1	TGTGCCAGCAGCAAAGGTGAGTACAATGAGCAGTTCTTC	CASSKGEYNEQFF
-	TRBV13	TRBD2	TRBJ2-2	TGTGCCAGCAGCGCATCCGGGACTACCCCCGGGGAGCTGTTTTTT	CASSASGTTPGELFF
-	TRBV11-3	-	TRBJ1-1	TGTGCCAGCACCTCCAGGGGCACTGAAGCTTTCTTT	CASTSRGTEAFF
-	TRBV3-1/TRBV3-2	-	TRBJ1-5	TGTGCCAGCAGCCAAACAGGGAGAGGAGATCAGCCCCAGCATTTT	CASSQTGRGDQPQHF
-	TRBV4-3	TRBD2	TRBJ2-7	TGCGCCAGCAGCCAAGTTGCTAGCGGCTACGAGCAGTACTTC	CASSQVASGYEQYF
few	TRBV11-2	TRBD2	TRBJ2-1	TGTGCCAGCACCGCGGGGGACTCGAGTTACAATGAGCAGTTCTTC	CASTAGDSSYNEQFF
-	TRBV7-2	TRBD2	TRBJ2-2	TGTGCCAGCAGCTTCCGGACTAGCGGATATTCCGGGGAGCTGTTTTTT	CASSFRTSGYSGELFF
-	TRBV24-1	-	TRBJ2-2	TGTGCCACCAGTAGACAGTCGGCCGGGGAGCTGTTTTTT	CATSRQSAGELFF
-	TRBV27	TRBD1	TRBJ1-6	TGTGCCAGCAGTTTGCAGGGGGCCACGGGCTCCTATAATTCACCCCTCCACTTT	CASSLQGATGSYNSPLHF
-	TRBV27	TRBD1	TRBJ2-1	TGTGCCAGCAGTTTACCATCGAAACCACAGGGGAGCTCCTACAATGAGCAGTTCTTC	CASSLPSKPQGSSYNEQFF
-	TRBV18	TRBD2	TRBJ2-1	TGTGCCAGCTCTCCACTAGCGGCCTTATACAATGAGCAGTTCTTC	CASSPLAALYNEQFF
-	TRBV6-5	-	TRBJ1-5	TGTGCCAGCAGTTACCTCGGCAGGCAGGCTTATCAGCCCCAGCATTTT	CASSYLGRQAYQPQHF
-	TRBV5-6	-	TRBJ2-5	TGTGCCAGCAGCGTCACGGGGACCCAGTACTTC	CASSVTGTQYF
-	TRBV4-1	TRBD2	TRBJ2-7	TGCGCCAGCAGCCAAGTAAGGAGCGGGACGTACGAGCAGTACTTC	CASSQVRSGTYEQYF
-	TRBV28	TRBD2	TRBJ2-7	TGTGCCAGCAGGAGCGGGGCCTCCTACGAGCAGTACTTC	CASRSGASYEQYF
-	TRBV15	TRBD2	TRBJ2-7	TGTGCCACCAGCAGCCCTGGACTAGCGGCCTACGAGCAGTACTTC	CATSSPGLAAYEQYF
-	TRBV24-1	TRBD2	TRBJ2-1	TGTGCCACCAGTGACCCACTAGCGGGGGCAATCTACAATGAGCAGTTCTTC	CATSDPLAGAIYNEQFF
-	TRBV6-5	-	TRBJ1-1	TGTGCCAGCAGTTACGCCGGGGTGGACACTGAAGCTTTCTTT	CASSYAGVDTEAFF
few	TRBV19	-	TRBJ1-4	TGTGCCAGTAGTAGCCTCCTCGGGGTAACTAATGAAAAACTGTTTTTT	CASSSLLGVTNEKLFF